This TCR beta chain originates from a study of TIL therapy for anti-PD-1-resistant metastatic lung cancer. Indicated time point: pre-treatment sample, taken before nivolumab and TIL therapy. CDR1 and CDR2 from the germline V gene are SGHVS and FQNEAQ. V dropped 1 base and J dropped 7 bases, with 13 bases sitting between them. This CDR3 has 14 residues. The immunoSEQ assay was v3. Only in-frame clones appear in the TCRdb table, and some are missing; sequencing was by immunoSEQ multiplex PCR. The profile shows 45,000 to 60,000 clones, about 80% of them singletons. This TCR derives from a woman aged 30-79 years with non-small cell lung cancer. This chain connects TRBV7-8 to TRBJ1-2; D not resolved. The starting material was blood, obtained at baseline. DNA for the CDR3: TGTGCCAGCAGCTTAGGACGCCGAAGAGCTGGCTACACCTTC. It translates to CASSLGRRRAGYTF.